This TCR beta chain is from a study of CD8 T cells in Susac syndrome. Notes on the study in general: When the CD4+ T cell repertoires of patients with Susac syndrome were examined, they did not show any clonal expansion.

The CDR3 is made up of 11 amino acids. From germline, CDR1 is SGHAT and CDR2 FQNNGV. The V and J ends lost 5 bases and 2 bases respectively, with 4 bases between them. TEMRA cells underwent FACS enrichment and CD8+ and CD4+ T cells underwent negative isolation. With respect to this clonotype: Its matching antigen is unknown.

RNA in amounts of roughly 0.5 to 1 ug was reverse transcribed with random hexamers. TCRdb itself ran the immunoSEQ multiplex PCR reads through MiXCR, one entry per CDR3 protein. The sample holds about 150,000 distinct CDR3 sequences; more than 95% are singletons and the top ten take approximately 0.12%. Sequencing used CD4+ T cells from PBMCs. This clonotype originated in a human donor with Susac syndrome. The V gene is TRBV11-2, the J gene TRBJ2-7, with D unresolved. In nucleotides, the CDR3 is TGTGCCAGCAGCGCGGCCTACGAGCAGTACTTC. It yields the protein CASSAAYEQYF.